This T cell receptor beta chain was captured by sequencing in a study of cytomegalovirus exposure and HLA in healthy donors. Findings of the study overall: Most of the TCR beta V segments (in an earlier analysis) were productive either about 90% or about 30% of the time.

With regard to this clone: What it binds is not known.

Primers for the PCR totalled 60 Vbeta and 13 Jbeta. The protocol was immunoSEQ multiplex PCR, while the TCRdb copy is restricted to in-frame clones and leaves out a portion. In the table there are some 110,000 clones, approximately 80% of which are singletons. Per germline, CDR1 SNHLY and CDR2 FYNNEI. V lost 6 bases and J lost 6; bases outside the gene matches: 7. This CDR3 has 13 residues. The chain couples TRBV2 to TRBJ1-1; TRBD1 matches at 7 bases. Input material: PBMCs. This receptor was obtained from a man aged 45-60 years in good health and CMV-seropositive. The CDR3 DNA reads TGTGCCAGCAGGGAGGGGGCAAAGTCTGAAGCTTTCTTT. It translates to CASREGAKSEAFF.